This T cell receptor (beta chain) emerged from a study of CD8+ T cells in alopecia areata (dated 2018 in TCRdb). With respect to the entire study: The treated patients, all with moderate-to-severe alopecia areata, were enrolled in an open-label pilot trial of oral tofacitinib given at 5 to 10 mg twice daily. Patients stayed on tofacitinib for 6 to 18 months and then had 6 months of follow-up off drug so that delayed response and recurrence could be assessed. In treated patients, disease severity was measured using the SALT score, which gives the percentage of scalp surface area affected. High-throughput TCRbeta sequencing was used to examine T cell clonal expansion in alopecia areata in both the C3H/HeJ mouse model and human patients. Human TCRbeta sequencing covered scalp tissue and sorted CD4+ and CD8+ peripheral blood T cells from patchy and totalis/universalis alopecia areata patients and healthy controls. Patients on tofacitinib were biopsied at baseline and after 4 and 24 weeks of treatment, and several of the patients also had a later scalp biopsy. Scalp clonality was compared across normal scalp (n=4), patchy alopecia areata scalp (n=8), and alopecia totalis/universalis scalp (n=8). RNA came from the PAXgene miRNA kit for fixed scalp, the miRNeasy kit for PBMCs, and the RNeasy kit for mouse skin. immunoSEQ multiplex PCR using 35 Vbeta forward primers and 13 Jbeta reverse primers was used to amplify TCRbeta CDR3 regions. Findings and caveats that apply to the study as a whole: During tofacitinib treatment, many expanded lesional clones stuck around in both scalp and blood, and this persistence may partly explain why relapse happens after treatment is stopped. Because the treated cohort was small and had only one nonresponder, larger studies are needed to examine links between baseline CD8+ expansion and response. Lesional scalp, especially in alopecia totalis/universalis, showed higher clonality and more expanded CD8+ clones than normal scalp, suggesting antigenic drive. Tofacitinib significantly decreased scalp clonality and the number of expanded CD8+ clones among the top 100 scalp clones. Unlike mouse skin, where gammadelta T cells dominate, normal human skin contains resident alphabeta T cells that get sequenced too, which complicates analysis of the scalp TCR repertoire. Shared TCR sequences between patients were less evident than in mice, which may be partly attributable to HLA diversity in the patient population.

This sample's time point label indicates: around 28 days on oral tofacitinib. The treatment or condition label, as the study defines it: oral pan-JAK inhibitor, 5-10 mg twice daily. Lesional scalp punch biopsies and peripheral blood were obtained from alopecia areata patients. After PBMCs were isolated by density centrifugation and stained for CD3, CD4 and CD8, a FACSAria was used to sort CD4+ and CD8+ T cells. Libraries were prepared through the immunoSEQ multiplex PCR assay. RNA was extracted from all samples and reverse transcribed into cDNA, which served as template for TCR sequencing. First-strand cDNA was synthesized using SuperScript III with a 2:1 mix of oligo-dT and random hexamers. Amplification bias was assessed with a synthetic immune receptor repertoire, and residual bias was removed computationally. Per the original workflow: Raw reads were preprocessed for error removal, and CDR3 was defined according to IMGT conventions as running from the conserved cysteine to phenylalanine. Clonality was calculated as 1 minus Shannon entropy normalized by log2 of the number of productive unique TCRs. Whether each scalp clone was CD4 or CD8 was inferred by checking scalp TCRbeta sequences against the CD4 and CD8 repertoires from sorted blood. The clones in this table, taken by TCRdb from immuneACCESS, are in-frame only. Not every clone is retained; where verified, under half of the shortfall comes from an unresolved V gene, and the cause of the rest is unknown. Clone size and V and J calls were adopted from that table, with D and trimming inferred from the DNA. For this sample the table gives 150,000 to 200,000 clones, of which around 71% were detected only once. The ten top clones hold roughly 0.99% of the sample.

This clone was found once. Its cognate antigen has yet to be identified. The sample holds no much larger clone one base away, and base qualities are not on file. The germline V gene gives CDR1 as SNHLY and CDR2 as FYNNEI. For this chain, trimming is 5 bases at the V end and 10 bases at the J end, and the number of junction bases without a gene match is 8. Including the terminal cysteine and phenylalanine, the CDR3 comprises 14 residues. This entry keeps only the CDR3 DNA: 42 bases, framed from base 1. The sample here was CD4+ T cells sorted from blood, taken at week 4, from a patient treated with tofacitinib. This sequence uses TRBV2 and TRBJ1-4, with 9 junctional bases fitting TRBD1. This clonotype originated in a human donor with alopecia areata. The CDR3 protein sequence reads: CASSLGTGRGKLFF. The DNA sequence is TGTGCCAGCAGTCTGGGGACAGGGAGAGGAAAACTGTTTTTT.